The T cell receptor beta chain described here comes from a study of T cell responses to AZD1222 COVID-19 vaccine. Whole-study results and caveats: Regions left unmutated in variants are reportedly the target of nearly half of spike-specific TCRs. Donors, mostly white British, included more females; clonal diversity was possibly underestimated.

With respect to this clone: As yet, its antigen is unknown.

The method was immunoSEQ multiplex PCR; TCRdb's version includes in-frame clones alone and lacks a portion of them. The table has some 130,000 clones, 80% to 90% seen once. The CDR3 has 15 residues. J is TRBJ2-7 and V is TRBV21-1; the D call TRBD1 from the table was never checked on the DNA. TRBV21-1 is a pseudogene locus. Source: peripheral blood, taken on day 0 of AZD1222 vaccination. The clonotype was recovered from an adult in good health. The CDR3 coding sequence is TGTGCCAGAGCACACGGGACAACGGGCCCCTACGAGCAGTACTTC. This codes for CARAHGTTGPYEQYF.